The entry below gives a single T cell receptor beta chain sequence along with its context. This sample is part of a study of human T cells and chemical hapten exposure. The authors' total RNA extraction used unfractionated whole blood. MiXCR was run by TCRdb on the 5' RACE reads, yielding one entry per CDR3 protein. This table holds approximately 110,000 distinct CDR3 sequences, roughly 18% found once. V dropped 3 bases and J dropped 10 bases, with 10 bases sitting between them. The CDR3 is made up of 13 amino acids. Germline V gene sequence: CDR1 MGHRA, CDR2 YSYEKL. This clonotype originated in a human donor in good health. This rearrangement joins TRBV4-1 to TRBJ1-6; D ambiguous. DNA of the CDR3: TGCGCCAGCAGCCATTGGTCAGGCTCACCCCTCCACTTT. Its translation is CASSHWSGSPLHF.